This TCR beta chain was recorded in a study of blood T cell repertoires in COVID-19. Study as a whole: T cells, B-cell-depleted T cells, or PBMCs provided the cDNA or gDNA that served as material.

Original processing notes: Reference gene primer amplification gave estimated nucleated cell counts. Some clones are missing from TCRdb's copy, which holds only in-frame ones; the method was immunoSEQ multiplex PCR. The V and J calls and clone size are taken from that table; D and trimming were inferred from the DNA. This sample carries 180,000 or so clones, more than 75% of them seen once, and the ten largest clones take 4.5% to 7%. The CDR3 has 18 amino acids. V was clipped by 0 bases and J by 3 bases; unmatched bases: 10. In germline, CDR1 is GTSNPN, CDR2 SVGIG (reference sequence). The receptor's source is a man aged 35 to 55 with acute COVID-19. Sequencing was performed on PBMCs or T cells enriched from blood (not recorded which). This chain uses TRBV30 with TRBJ2-5; 13 bases are a match to TRBD2. The CDR3 sequence: CAWSVRELGLAGKETQYF. The CDR3 region has the DNA TGTGCCTGGAGTGTACGGGAACTGGGACTAGCGGGAAAAGAGACCCAGTACTTC.